The T cell receptor (beta chain) under discussion was sequenced for a study of T cells in tuberculosis. About the study: CD1B tetramers identified T cells specific for mycobacterial lipid GMM.

Sorting used thawed, overnight-rested PBMC stained with anti-CD3, a viability dye and GMM-loaded CD1B tetramer. The CD1B tetramers carried C32 glucose monomycolate purified from Rhodococcus equi. PBMC for tetramer sorting were first depleted of CD14-expressing monocytes. From each donor, around 100,000 tetramer-negative cells were sorted. TCR-alpha and TCR-beta chains were sequenced unpaired. Sequencing was performed with immunoSEQ multiplex PCR; in TCRdb, only in-frame clones are kept and a portion is missing. The sample has more than 70,000 clones; roughly 93% are singletons. V shed 1 base and J 9 bases; nucleotides not matched to a gene: 10. The length of the CDR3 is 16 residues. Germline CDR1 and CDR2: MNHNS and SASEGT. This clone was detected once.

The chain is built from TRBV6-1 and TRBJ2-7; 12 bases are shared with TRBD1. The source material was CD1b-GMM tetramer-negative cells sorted from PBMCs. The clonotype originates from an adult woman with latent tuberculosis. The chain's CDR3 is CASSEVGGTGGFGQYF. DNA for the CDR3: TGTGCCAGCAGTGAAGTAGGGGGGACAGGGGGCTTCGGGCAGTACTTC.